This T cell receptor (beta chain) was identified during a study of T cell responses to AZD1222 COVID-19 vaccine listed by TCRdb under 2021. Context from the whole study: Because spike-specific TCR depth and breadth did not differ between the two schedules, AZD1222 recipients who got a second dose at roughly 4 weeks were pooled with those who got a second dose at roughly 12 weeks. A total of over 230 trial participants underwent TCR sequencing, of whom about 200 had received two doses of AZD1222 and some 25 had received two doses of the MenACWY control vaccine. Trial participants were enrolled into age subgroups of 18-55, 56-69 and 70-plus years, which contained 148, 28 and 57 TCR-sequenced participants, respectively. The research as a whole found: Conclusions about previously exposed vaccinees were limited because only a handful of AZD1222 recipients were SARS-CoV-2 seropositive at baseline. The 56-69-year group was small, and its depth increase did not reach significance, likely because of low power. Most participants were white British and females outnumbered males, and the authors suggested that clonal diversity may have been underestimated. Epitopes outside the regions mutated in the B.1.351 and B.1.1.7 variants were reportedly recognized by nearly half of the unique spike-specific TCRs. Because no samples from the day 14 peak response were available, repertoires could be characterized only after the peak T cell response. After two AZD1222 doses, spike-specific TCR breadth and depth were significantly higher than at day 0 and than in MenACWY recipients. Vaccine-associated CD4 TCRs spanned the whole spike protein, with dominant responses in regions 160-218 and 743-854.

Sequences SGHNT (CDR1) and YYREEE (CDR2) are obtained from the germline V gene (reference sequence). Counted from cysteine to phenylalanine, this CDR3 has 16 amino acids. Of the read, only the CDR3 DNA is kept; its 48 bases are in frame from base 1. Trimming accounts for 0 bases at V and 1 base at J, while the number of junction bases matched to no gene is 6. Interpreted using the paper, the time point label stands for: baseline before first vaccination. The vaccinee samples were drawn from two UK trials, COV001 and COV002, one of which was a single-blind randomized controlled phase 2/3 trial testing AZD1222 (ChAdOx1 nCoV-19) in healthy adults. For TCRbeta chain sequencing, PBMC samples from trial participants were taken at day 0 and at day 28 after the second dose. Concerning this clone itself: Its cognate antigen has yet to be identified. Base qualities are missing; no much larger clone stands one base away.

The CDR3 regions of human TCRbeta chains were subjected to immunosequencing. In the paper's pipeline: Repertoire TCRs were matched against a reference library of SARS-CoV-2-specific TCRs generated with the MIRA antigen-specificity platform. Breadth meant the fraction of unique TCRs that were SARS-CoV-2-associated, whereas depth meant the fraction of total T cells that were SARS-CoV-2-associated. Using the MIRA data, every spike-specific TCR was mapped to the spike region that the TCR reacted to and assigned to either a CD4 or a CD8 class. Log10-transformed breadth and depth values were compared by one-way ANOVA with Sidak's multiple comparisons tests. This immuneACCESS table, as held by TCRdb, lists in-frame sequences with V and J called but not all clones. Of the missing ones, under half trace to an unresolved V gene in checked studies; the others have no known cause. That table furnishes V, J and clone size, whereas the DNA furnished D and trimming. The sample yields about 190,000 clones; 85% to 95% were counted once. Approximately 1.5% of the sample goes to the ten largest clones.

This receptor was identified in an adult in good health. The chain joins TRBV5-4 to TRBJ1-1; TRBD1 agrees with 7 junctional bases. The starting material was peripheral blood, obtained on day 0 of AZD1222 vaccination. The nucleotides read TGTGCCAGCAGCTTGGGAGGGGGCGGCGGGAACACTGAAGCTTTCTTT. This yields the protein CASSLGGGGGNTEAFF.